This note documents a single T cell receptor beta chain sequence. The antigen is unknown. V lost 2 bases and J lost 1, with 11 bases in between. The CDR3 spans 15 residues. The germline V gene has CDR1 MDHEN and CDR2 SYDVKM. A second PCR, run for about 7 to 11 cycles, used a sample-barcoded 5' primer plus a J-beta primer mix. Every single cDNA molecule received a tag from a template-switch adaptor with 12 random nucleotides. Each single sample gave us at least 2.5 million CDR3-containing paired-end reads. TCRdb reanalysed the 5' RACE reads using MiXCR and keeps one entry per CDR3 protein. The sample has over a million distinct CDR3 sequences, approximately 60% seen once. This entry belongs to a study of blood T cells in healthy people across ages. Study results and caveats: A strong correlation was found between TCR beta diversity and the percentage of naive T cells. TCR beta diversity per million T cells fell roughly linearly with age.

The sequenced sample consisted of blood. This chain connects TRBV28 to TRBJ1-2, with D possibly being TRBD1 (5 bases). This TCR derives from a man aged 18 to 35 in good health. The CDR3 sequence: CASSLNPGLNYGYTF. The CDR3 DNA follows: TGTGCCAGCAGTTTAAACCCAGGGCTTAACTATGGCTACACCTTC.